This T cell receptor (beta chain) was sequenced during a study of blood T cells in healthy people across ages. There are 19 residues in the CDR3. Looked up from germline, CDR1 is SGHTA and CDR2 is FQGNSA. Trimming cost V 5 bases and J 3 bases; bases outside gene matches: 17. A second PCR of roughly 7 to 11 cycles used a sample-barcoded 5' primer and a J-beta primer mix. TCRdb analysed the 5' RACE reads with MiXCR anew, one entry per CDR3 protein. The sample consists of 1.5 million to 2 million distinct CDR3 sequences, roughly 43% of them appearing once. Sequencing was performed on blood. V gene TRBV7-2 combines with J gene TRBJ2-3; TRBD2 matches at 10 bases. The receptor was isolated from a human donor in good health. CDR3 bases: TGTGCCAGCAGCACCCGATCGAGTAGCGGGGGGACCCGAACAGATACGCAGTATTTT. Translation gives CASSTRSSSGGTRTDTQYF.